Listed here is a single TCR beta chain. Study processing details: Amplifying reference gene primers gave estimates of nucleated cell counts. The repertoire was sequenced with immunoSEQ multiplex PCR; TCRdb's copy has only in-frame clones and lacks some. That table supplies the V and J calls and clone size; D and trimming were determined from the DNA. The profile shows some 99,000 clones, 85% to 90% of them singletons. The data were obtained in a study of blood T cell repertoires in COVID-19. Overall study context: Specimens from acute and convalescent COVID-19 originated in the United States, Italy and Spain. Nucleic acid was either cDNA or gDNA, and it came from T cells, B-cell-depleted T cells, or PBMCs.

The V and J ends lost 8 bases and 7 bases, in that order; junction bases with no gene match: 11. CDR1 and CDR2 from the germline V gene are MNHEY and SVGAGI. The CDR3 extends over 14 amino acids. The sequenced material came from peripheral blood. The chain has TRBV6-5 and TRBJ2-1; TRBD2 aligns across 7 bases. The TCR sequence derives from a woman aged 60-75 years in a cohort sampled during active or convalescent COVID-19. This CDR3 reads CASVLRGIRNEQFF. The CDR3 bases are TGTGCCAGCGTCTTGCGGGGGATCAGGAATGAGCAGTTCTTC.